The rows below give T cell receptor beta chains drawn from one sample of a study of OX40 agonist ivuxolimab in advanced cancers. The table came from immunoSEQ multiplex PCR; TCRdb's copy has only in-frame clones and leaves some out. The table includes around 85,000 clones, roughly 89% detected once. The sequenced sample was CD4+ or CD8+ T cells sorted from blood, obtained in a trial of the OX40 agonist ivuxolimab. The receptors come from an adult with an advanced solid tumor such as melanoma, head and neck, liver or kidney cancer. CDR3s include the opening cysteine and the closing phenylalanine or tryptophan. The D gene is left open where the match is weak. Part of the rows lack a size; the others show once, few, many or a class for expanded clones.

j_gene | v_gene | abundance | d_gene | CDR3nt | CDR3aa
TRBJ2-5 | TRBV9 | - | - | TGTGCCAGCAGCACATCCGGGACCGCTGGGGAGACCCAGTACTTC | CASSTSGTAGETQYF
TRBJ2-1 | TRBV6-5 | few | TRBD2 | TGTGCCAGCAGTTATACGGGGGGGCCCTACAATGAGCAGTTCTTC | CASSYTGGPYNEQFF
TRBJ1-2 | TRBV15 | - | TRBD1 | TGTGCCACCAGCGCAGACAGGGTCGGGTATGGCTACACCTTC | CATSADRVGYGYTF
TRBJ1-3 | TRBV5-1 | once | - | TGCGCCAGCAGTTTTGACATCTCTGGAAACACCATATATTTT | CASSFDISGNTIYF
TRBJ2-5 | TRBV4-3 | - | - | TGCGCCAGCAGCCAGGGGACGGCCCAAGAGACCCAGTACTTC | CASSQGTAQETQYF
TRBJ2-6 | TRBV7-3 | - | TRBD1 | TGTGCCAGCAGGGTAACAGGGGAAGGAGGCGTCCTGACTTTC | CASRVTGEGGVLTF
TRBJ2-5 | TRBV6-5 | few | - | TGTGCCAGCAGTTACGAAGGGTTATGGGGGGCCCAGTACTTC | CASSYEGLWGAQYF
TRBJ1-5 | TRBV6-1 | - | TRBD1 | TGTGCCAGCAGTGAAGATACAGGGGTTTCAAATCAGCCCCAGCATTTT | CASSEDTGVSNQPQHF
TRBJ2-2 | TRBV6-6 | - | - | TGTGCCAGCACCATTCTGGGAGCGGGTGTCACCGGGGAGCTGTTTTTT | CASTILGAGVTGELFF
TRBJ2-4 | TRBV4-1 | - | - | TGCGCCAGCAGCCCCCAAGCGGTGGGGACCAAAAACATTCAGTACTTC | CASSPQAVGTKNIQYF
TRBJ2-7 | TRBV12-5 | - | TRBD2 | TGTGCTAGTGGTTTGGCAACTAGCGACGAGCAGTACTTC | CASGLATSDEQYF
TRBJ1-5 | TRBV2 | - | - | TGTGCCAGCACGCAGGGCAATCAGCCCCAGCATTTT | CASTQGNQPQHF
TRBJ2-2 | TRBV30 | - | - | TGTGCCTGTCAGTCCCAGCGCCAAACCGGGGAGCTGTTTTTT | CACQSQRQTGELFF
TRBJ1-1 | TRBV10-3 | - | TRBD1 | TGTGCCATCAGTGAGTCTACAGGGGCAGAAGCTTTCTTT | CAISESTGAEAFF
TRBJ2-3 | TRBV15 | - | - | TGTGCCACCTCCCCGGGGGTCAGCACAGATACGCAGTATTTT | CATSPGVSTDTQYF
TRBJ2-1 | TRBV7-6 | - | - | TGTGCCAGCAGCTTAGTGGGGGGCGTCTATAACAATGAGCAGTTCTTC | CASSLVGGVYNNEQFF
TRBJ1-2 | TRBV11-2 | - | - | TGTGCCAGCAGCTTAGGGAGCAAGGAGTTCTATGGCTACACCTTC | CASSLGSKEFYGYTF
TRBJ2-1 | TRBV28 | - | TRBD2 | TGTGCCAGCAGTTTTGGCGGGAGGGACTCTTACAATGAGCAGTTCTTC | CASSFGGRDSYNEQFF
TRBJ1-5 | TRBV27 | - | - | TGTGCCAGCAGCCCCCTAACAGGACTCAATCAGCCCCAGCATTTT | CASSPLTGLNQPQHF
TRBJ1-2 | TRBV6-6 | few | - | TGTGCCAGCAGTCGACTAAACTCCGGGGGCTATGGCTACACCTTC | CASSRLNSGGYGYTF
TRBJ1-1 | TRBV5-6 | - | TRBD1 | TGTGCCAGCAGCCCGTCGACAGGGCCTGAAGCTTTCTTT | CASSPSTGPEAFF
TRBJ2-3 | TRBV4-1 | once | - | TGCGCCAGCAGCCAAGGGGCGCGATTCCCAGATACGCAGTATTTT | CASSQGARFPDTQYF
TRBJ2-1 | TRBV4-1 | - | TRBD2 | TGCGCCAGCAGCCAAGGCGCGGGGGCCTACAATGAGCAGTTCTTC | CASSQGAGAYNEQFF
TRBJ2-5 | TRBV7-9 | - | - | TGTGCCAGCAGTCACTCGTTACAAGAGACCCAGTACTTC | CASSHSLQETQYF
TRBJ2-3 | TRBV30 | - | - | TGTGCCTGGAGTCCCTCAGATACGCAGTATTTT | CAWSPSDTQYF
TRBJ1-5 | TRBV30 | - | - | TGTGCCTGGAGTCACGGGCAGGGCAATCAGCCCCAGCATTTT | CAWSHGQGNQPQHF
TRBJ1-3 | TRBV29-1 | once | - | TGCAGCGGACAAGGGGGTTCTGGAAACACCATATATTTT | CSGQGGSGNTIYF
TRBJ1-1 | TRBV9 | - | - | TGTGCCAGCAGCGTAGGATCGAACACTGAAGCTTTCTTT | CASSVGSNTEAFF
TRBJ2-7 | TRBV25-1 | - | - | TGTGCCAGCAGTGAATGGGACGGCTACGAGCAGTACTTC | CASSEWDGYEQYF
TRBJ2-1 | TRBV29-1 | - | TRBD2 | TGCAGCGCTGAAGGCCCACTAGCGGGAGGGATTGAGGGCTACAATGAGCAGTTCTTC | CSAEGPLAGGIEGYNEQFF
TRBJ1-6 | TRBV4-2 | - | - | TGTGCCAGCAGCCAAGCTTACGGGTCTAATTCACCCCTCCACTTT | CASSQAYGSNSPLHF
TRBJ1-1 | TRBV11-2 | - | - | TGTGCCAGCAGCTCCGTGGGGCCTAACACTGAAGCTTTCTTT | CASSSVGPNTEAFF
TRBJ1-1 | TRBV16 | - | - | TGTGCCAGCAGCCAATCAGGGATTCGGGCTTTCTTT | CASSQSGIRAFF
TRBJ2-3 | TRBV2 | - | TRBD1 | TGTGCCAGCAGCCGGGACAGCTACACAGATACGCAGTATTTT | CASSRDSYTDTQYF
TRBJ2-3 | TRBV2 | once | TRBD2 | TGTGCCAGCAGTCCCCAGCCTCTAGCGGTTAGCACAGATACGCAGTATTTT | CASSPQPLAVSTDTQYF
TRBJ1-1 | TRBV4-2 | - | - | TGTGCCAGCAGCCAAGATTTTACAGGGATGAACACTGAAGCTTTCTTT | CASSQDFTGMNTEAFF
TRBJ2-1 | TRBV19 | - | - | TGTGCCAGTAGTGGCCTAGCGTCCAATGAGCAGTTCTTC | CASSGLASNEQFF
TRBJ2-7 | TRBV13 | - | - | TGTGCCAGCAGCCCGGGACAAGCCTACGAGCAGTACTTC | CASSPGQAYEQYF
TRBJ2-7 | TRBV28 | - | - | TGTGCCAGCAGTTTACAGGGATGGAGCTACGAGCAGTACTTC | CASSLQGWSYEQYF
TRBJ2-6 | TRBV28 | - | - | TGTGCCAGCAGTGACCGGCGGGAAGGGGCCAACGTCCTGACTTTC | CASSDRREGANVLTF
TRBJ2-1 | TRBV6-1 | - | - | TGTGCCAGCAGTGAAGCGGAGGGGTGGCTATTGGATGAGCAGTTCTTC | CASSEAEGWLLDEQFF
TRBJ2-2 | TRBV15 | - | - | TGTGCCACCAGCAGAGATAACTGGGACGCGAACACCGGGGAGCTGTTTTTT | CATSRDNWDANTGELFF
TRBJ2-1 | TRBV13 | - | - | TGTGCCAGCAGCGTAGGATATCGGGGCTACAATGAGCAGTTCTTC | CASSVGYRGYNEQFF
TRBJ2-1 | TRBV9 | - | - | TGTGCCAGCAGCGTAGATCCCTGGTTGGGCGGGGCAGAATTCTACAATGAGCAGTTCTTC | CASSVDPWLGGAEFYNEQFF
TRBJ2-1 | TRBV10-2 | - | - | TGCACCAGCAGGGGAGGGCCTTGGAATGAGCAGTTCTTC | CTSRGGPWNEQFF
TRBJ2-5 | TRBV30 | - | - | TGTGCCTGGAGTCGGGACCACCAAGAGACCCAGTACTTC | CAWSRDHQETQYF
TRBJ1-5 | TRBV2 | - | - | TGTGCCAGCAGTCCGGGTGGATGGGGGGCGTTTAGTCAGCCCCAGCATTTT | CASSPGGWGAFSQPQHF
TRBJ1-5 | TRBV30 | - | - | TGTGCCTGGCTGGATGAGGGCAATCAGCCCCAGCATTTT | CAWLDEGNQPQHF
TRBJ2-1 | TRBV4-2 | - | - | TGTGCCAGCAGCCAAGATGACGGCAATCTGGGATACAATGAGCAGTTCTTC | CASSQDDGNLGYNEQFF
TRBJ2-1 | TRBV19 | - | TRBD2 | TGTGCCAGTAGTTGGCTAGCGGGGGACTGGGATGAGCAGTTCTTC | CASSWLAGDWDEQFF
TRBJ1-3 | TRBV28 | - | - | TGTGCCAGCAGTGTAACAGGGCTTGGAAACACCATATATTTT | CASSVTGLGNTIYF
TRBJ1-6 | TRBV28 | - | - | TGTGCCAGTGACGGGTGGCGTTATGAGGCATCACCCCTCCACTTT | CASDGWRYEASPLHF
TRBJ1-6 | TRBV30 | - | - | TGTGCCTGGGAGTTTTTGGGTTCACCCCTCCACTTT | CAWEFLGSPLHF
TRBJ2-7 | TRBV6-5 | - | - | TGTGCCAGCAGACCCACCCTGACAGTCTACGAGCAGTACTTC | CASRPTLTVYEQYF
TRBJ1-5 | TRBV9 | - | - | TGTGCCAGCAGCGCTTCAGGGGGCAATCAGCCCCAGCATTTT | CASSASGGNQPQHF
TRBJ1-2 | TRBV14 | - | - | TGTGCCAGCAGCCAAGTGGCACACCGGACCGGCGGCTACACCTTC | CASSQVAHRTGGYTF